These 25 T cell receptor beta chains came from one sample sequenced in a study of T-cell memory formation after mild COVID-19. MiXCR, applied by TCRdb to the 5' RACE reads, yields one record per CDR3 protein. This table has approximately 50,000 distinct CDR3 sequences, roughly an eighth appearing once. Sequencing used PBMCs or a T cell subset sorted from them (not recorded which). These receptors were taken from a man younger than 30 who had mild COVID-19 (a few samples of this study predate the infection). Cell type and time point are not known.

This clonotype was observed a few times. The V call is TRBV7-2, the J call TRBJ2-1; 8 nucleotides agree with TRBD2. The germline gives CDR1 SGHTA, CDR2 FQGNSA. The CDR3 has 15 residues. Trimming at V came to 10 bases and at J to 8 bases, leaving 16 bases not matched to a gene. For the CDR3, the DNA is TGTGCCACCATCCGGGGGGGGTTATTTCGCCATGAGCAGTTCTTC. It translates to CATIRGGLFRHEQFF. Full variable domain (missing parts from reference TRBV7-2 and TRBJ2-1): GAGVSQSPSNKVTEKGKDVELRCDPISGHTALYWYRQSLGQGLEFLIYFQGNSAPDKSGLPSDRFSAERTGGSVSTLTIQRTQQEDSAVYLCATIRGGLFRHEQFFGPGTRLTVL.

This clonotype was detected only a few times. CDR3 DNA sequence: TGTGCCAGCAGCTTACCGGGGGGCCCCGATGAGCAGTTCTTC. This translates into CASSLPGGPDEQFF. This sequence joins TRBV7-2 and TRBJ2-1; a possible D gene is TRBD2 (7 bases). Trimming shortened V by 2 bases and J by 8 bases, and 13 bases separated the two germline ends. CDR3 size: 14 residues. Germline V CDR1 and CDR2: SGHTA, FQGNSA.

V usage is TRBV7-9 and J usage is TRBJ2-1, with 8 positions matching TRBD1. The J segment lost 6 bases and the V segment lost 5 bases, leaving 9 bases of the junction unmatched. The CDR3 contains 15 residues. The germline gives CDR1 SEHNR, CDR2 FQNEAQ (reference sequence). The CDR3 DNA sequence: TGTGCCAGCAGCCCGGACAGGGCTAGGGGCAATGAGCAGTTCTTC. It codes for CASSPDRARGNEQFF.

This clonotype came up many times. The chain has TRBV18 and TRBJ1-1, with D tentatively TRBD1 (5 bases). The CDR3 is 14 residues long. CDR1 and CDR2 from the germline V gene are KGHSH and LQKENI. V lost 6 bases and J 0 bases, leaving 11 bases between the germline ends. The CDR3 sequence is CASSSQGLNTEAFF. In DNA form, the CDR3 reads TGTGCCAGCTCCTCCCAGGGACTGAACACTGAAGCTTTCTTT. Using reference TRBV18 and TRBJ1-1 for the parts outside the CDR3, the full variable domain is NAGVMQNPRHLVRRRGQEARLRCSPMKGHSHVYWYRQLPEEGLKFMVYLQKENIIDESGMPKERFSAEFPKEGPSILRIQQVVRGDSAAYFCASSSQGLNTEAFFGQGTRLTVV.

The genes are TRBV6-5 and TRBJ2-7; D not certain. V lost 0 bases and J 3 bases, leaving 6 bases between the germline ends. Germline lookup yields CDR1 MNHEY and CDR2 SVGAGI. This CDR3 spans 13 amino acids. CDR3 DNA: TGTGCCAGCAGTTACTCGACCGGCTACGAGCAGTACTTC. Translation: CASSYSTGYEQYF.

In this sample, this clonotype turned up many times. V gene TRBV6-6 combines with J gene TRBJ1-4; D is ambiguous. Per the germline V gene, CDR1 is MNHNY and CDR2 is SVGAGI (reference sequence). This CDR3 has 12 amino acids. V was trimmed by 8 bases and J by 8 bases, leaving 12 bases between them. CDR3: CASGVSAEKLFF. CDR3 nucleotide sequence: TGTGCCAGCGGCGTGTCAGCAGAAAAACTGTTTTTT.

The sample holds a few counts of this clonotype. The chain joins TRBV4-1 to TRBJ1-4, with 7 bases fitting TRBD1. V lost 1 base, J lost 7 bases, and 3 bases stayed unmatched. Germline V gives CDR1 MGHRA, CDR2 YSYEKL. CDR3 length equals 14 residues. Written as DNA, the CDR3 is TGCGCCAGCAGCCAAGGGACAGGACCTGAAAAACTGTTTTTT. Translated, it gives CASSQGTGPEKLFF.

This clonotype was counted once. This chain connects TRBV12-3 or TRBV12-4 to TRBJ2-5; TRBD2 matches at 13 bases. The CDR3 spans 16 residues. J was trimmed by 5 bases and V by 6 bases; bases with no gene match: 9. The CDR3, as DNA: TGTGCCAGCAGGCCGACTAGCGGGGGGCCTTGGGAGACCCAGTACTTC. Translation gives CASRPTSGGPWETQYF.

This clonotype was seen more than once but under ten times. V gene TRBV7-9 combines with J gene TRBJ2-4; D remains unclear. V lost 2 bases and J lost 8, with 16 bases in between. The CDR3 contains 15 residues. The germline gives CDR1 SEHNR, CDR2 FQNEAQ (reference sequence). CDR3 sequence: CASSLFGPERDIQYF. DNA for the CDR3: TGTGCCAGCAGCTTATTCGGGCCCGAGAGAGACATTCAGTACTTC.

This clonotype appeared many times. DNA for the CDR3: TGCAGTGCTAGACGGGCGGTCCATGAAAAACTGTTTTTT. It is translated as CSARRAVHEKLFF. The V gene is TRBV20-1, the J gene TRBJ1-4; D gene uncertain. Germline lookup yields CDR1 DFQATT and CDR2 SNEGSKA (reference sequence). This CDR3 comprises 13 residues. V was trimmed by 2 bases and J by 6 bases, leaving 10 bases between them.

The chain uses TRBV5-1 and TRBJ2-3; 7 bases fit TRBD2. The CDR3 totals 14 residues. The germline gives CDR1 SGHRS, CDR2 YFSETQ. J was trimmed by 4 bases and V by 2 bases; bases with no gene match: 4. The CDR3 is CASSFTSVADTQYF. CDR3 DNA sequence: TGCGCCAGCAGCTTCACTAGCGTCGCAGATACGCAGTATTTT. Full variable domain (missing parts from reference TRBV5-1 and TRBJ2-3): KAGVTQTPRYLIKTRGQQVTLSCSPISGHRSVSWYQQTPGQGLQFLFEYFSETQRNKGNFPGRFSGRQFSNSRSEMNVSTLELGDSALYLCASSFTSVADTQYFGPGTRLTVL.

This clonotype has ten or more counts. V usage is TRBV12-3 or TRBV12-4 and J usage is TRBJ2-2; perhaps TRBD1 as D (5 bases). V was clipped by 3 bases and J by 3 bases, with 11 bases between them. There are 15 residues in the CDR3. This chain's CDR3 is CASSFGRRDTGELFF. CDR3 DNA sequence: TGTGCCAGCAGTTTCGGGCGCAGGGACACCGGGGAGCTGTTTTTT.

In this sample, this clonotype turned up a few times. This chain links TRBV20-1 with TRBJ2-3, with TRBD2 matching 10 bases. The CDR3 has 14 amino acids. With 6 bases clipped from V and 6 bases from J, the junction kept 9 bases outside the gene matches. CDR1 and CDR2 (germline): DFQATT, SNEGSKA (reference sequence). The CDR3 is CSAALAGTGDTQYF. DNA of the CDR3: TGCAGTGCCGCACTAGCGGGGACCGGGGATACGCAGTATTTT.

The rearrangement joins TRBV5-4 to TRBJ2-7, with D perhaps TRBD1 (6 bases). V was clipped by 4 bases and J by 6 bases, with 20 bases between them. Germline CDR1 is SGHNT and CDR2 is YYREEE (reference sequence). The CDR3 totals 15 residues. CDR3 in DNA: TGTGCCAGCAGCCTGGGGGCGACGAATCCCGGCGAGCAGTACTTC. This translates into CASSLGATNPGEQYF.

This chain joins TRBV12-3 or TRBV12-4 and TRBJ2-3, with D perhaps matching TRBD1 (6 bases). The V end lost 5 bases, the J end lost 2 bases, and 29 bases lay between the germline ends. CDR3 length: 20 residues. The CDR3 region is CASSPWSTGYGSSSTDTQYF. The CDR3 DNA is TGTGCCAGCAGTCCATGGTCCACAGGGTACGGTAGTAGCTCCACAGATACGCAGTATTTT.

The chain couples TRBV6-5 to TRBJ1-3, with D unresolved. The V gene lost 6 bases and the J gene lost 0 bases, with 6 bases spanning the gap. The CDR3 runs 13 residues. Germline lookup yields CDR1 MNHEY and CDR2 SVGAGI. The CDR3 protein is CASRRVSGNTIYF. CDR3 coding DNA: TGTGCCAGCAGAAGGGTCTCTGGAAACACCATATATTTT.

The rearrangement links TRBV7-8 to TRBJ2-2; possible D gene TRBD1, 5 bases. The length of the CDR3 is 15 residues. The germline CDR1 and CDR2 sequences are SGHVS and FQNEAQ. The ends were cut back, 4 bases at V and 0 bases at J, with 9 bases in the middle. CDR3 nucleotide sequence: TGTGCCAGCAGCTCGAGGACAACGAACACCGGGGAGCTGTTTTTT. Protein sequence: CASSSRTTNTGELFF.

The CDR3: CASSYSYQHYGYTF. CDR3 coding DNA: TGTGCCAGCAGTTACTCGTATCAGCACTATGGCTACACCTTC. The chain has TRBV6-5 and TRBJ1-2; D is undetermined. V gave up 0 bases and J gave up 3 bases, with 8 bases separating them. The CDR3 length is 14 residues. The V gene's germline CDR1 is MNHEY and CDR2 SVGAGI.

This clonotype has only a few counts. The rearrangement joins TRBV4-3 to TRBJ2-1, with 9 positions matching TRBD1. The CDR3 consists of 17 residues. J was trimmed by 3 bases and V by 3 bases; bases with no gene match: 9. Germline V gene lookup returns CDR1 LGHNA and CDR2 YSLEER. The CDR3 nucleotides are TGCGCCAGCAGCCACCCCACCCGACAGGGGGGCTACAATGAGCAGTTCTTC. This encodes CASSHPTRQGGYNEQFF.

The genes are TRBV12-3 or TRBV12-4 and TRBJ1-2; a possible D gene is TRBD1 (5 bases). This CDR3 has 13 amino acids. The V end lost 4 bases, the J end lost 9 bases, and 15 bases lay between the germline ends. CDR3 region: CASSSGGPGSYTF. CDR3 DNA sequence: TGTGCCAGCAGTTCTGGAGGCCCAGGGAGCTACACCTTC.

This sequence joins TRBV28 and TRBJ2-2; perhaps D is TRBD1 or TRBD2 (6 bases each). Trimming stripped 3 bases from V and 7 bases from J, with 15 bases between. CDR1 is MDHEN, CDR2 SYDVKM, per germline. The CDR3 runs 15 residues. The DNA for the CDR3 is TGTGCCAGCAGTTTGACTGACCGGGGGCTCGGGGAGCTGTTTTTT. This gives the protein CASSLTDRGLGELFF.

This clonotype appeared a single time. The chain combines TRBV12-3 or TRBV12-4 with TRBJ2-5, with D possibly TRBD1 on 6 matching bases. The V and J ends lost 3 bases and 2 bases respectively, with 10 bases between them. CDR3 size: 14 residues. The CDR3 region is CASSFSGQQETQYF. The CDR3 coding sequence is TGTGCCAGCAGTTTCTCGGGACAACAAGAGACCCAGTACTTC.

The CDR3 sequence: CASSLVLAPSTDTQYF. In nucleotides, the CDR3 is TGCGCCAGCAGCTTGGTGCTAGCCCCTAGCACAGATACGCAGTATTTT. V and J are TRBV5-1 and TRBJ2-3; tentatively, D is TRBD2 (5 bases). The V and J ends lost 0 bases and 0 bases respectively, with 11 bases between them. CDR1 is SGHRS and CDR2 is YFSETQ in the germline V gene. This CDR3 has 16 amino acids.

This clonotype was recorded many times. The chain's CDR3 is CASSMTGGSETQYF. The CDR3 DNA sequence: TGTGCCAGCAGCATGACAGGGGGTTCGGAGACCCAGTACTTC. The chain combines TRBV7-2 with TRBJ2-5; 9 bases match TRBD1. The CDR3 loop spans 14 amino acids. Germline lookup yields CDR1 SGHTA and CDR2 FQGNSA. J was trimmed by 5 bases and V by 5 bases; bases with no gene match: 6.

This clonotype is judged medium-sized. This chain links TRBV7-9 with TRBJ2-1; D call uncertain. Trimming took off 1 base at V and 5 bases at J, with 12 bases between the two ends. This CDR3 has 15 amino acids. Germline V gene sequence: CDR1 SEHNR, CDR2 FQNEAQ (reference sequence). The CDR3 DNA sequence: TGTGCCAGCAGCTTAGTGGCGATTAGGGACAATGAGCAGTTCTTC. Its translation: CASSLVAIRDNEQFF.